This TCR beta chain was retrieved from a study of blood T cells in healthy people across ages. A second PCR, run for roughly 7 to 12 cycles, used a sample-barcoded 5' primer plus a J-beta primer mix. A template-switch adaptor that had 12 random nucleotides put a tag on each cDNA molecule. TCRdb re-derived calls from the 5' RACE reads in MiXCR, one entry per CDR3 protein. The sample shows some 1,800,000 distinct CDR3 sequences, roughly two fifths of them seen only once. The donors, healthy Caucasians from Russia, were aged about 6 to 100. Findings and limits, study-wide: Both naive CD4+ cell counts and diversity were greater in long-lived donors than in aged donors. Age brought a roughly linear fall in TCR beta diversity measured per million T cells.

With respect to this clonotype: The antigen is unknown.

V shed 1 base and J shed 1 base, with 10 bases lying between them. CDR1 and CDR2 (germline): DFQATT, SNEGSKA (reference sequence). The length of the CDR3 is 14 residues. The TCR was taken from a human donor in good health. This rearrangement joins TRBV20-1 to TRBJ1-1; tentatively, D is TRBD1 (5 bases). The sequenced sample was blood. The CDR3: CSARGGAGNTEAFF. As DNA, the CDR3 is TGCAGTGCTAGAGGGGGCGCCGGGAACACTGAAGCTTTCTTT.